This passage covers 2 T cell receptor beta chains from one sample sequenced in a study of breast tumors, draining lymph nodes, adjacent tissues. TCRdb re-analysed the multiplex PCR reads in MiXCR, keeping a single row per CDR3 protein. This table has about 230,000 distinct CDR3 sequences, roughly 32% appearing once. The lymph nodes were axillary draining lymph nodes from breast cancer patients. The material sequenced was axillary lymph node tissue. The origin of the receptors is a female donor with breast cancer. Some clones in this sample may be carry-over from other donors' samples.

Sample share makes this clonotype medium-sized (0.01 to 0.1%). In DNA form, the CDR3 reads TGCAGCGTTGTAAGGAGGGCGGGGAATGAGCAGTTCTTC. It translates to CSVVRRAGNEQFF. The chain links TRBV29-1 to TRBJ2-1; D perhaps matches TRBD2 (6 bases). The CDR3 contains 13 residues. Germline CDR1 is SQVTM and CDR2 is ANQGSEA. The V end lost 4 bases, the J end lost 7 bases, and 14 bases lay between the germline ends.

This clonotype came up once. The chain joins TRBV19 to TRBJ1-5, with 12 nucleotides matching TRBD1. CDR1 is LNHDA, CDR2 SQIVND, per germline (reference sequence). The CDR3 length is 19 residues. Trimming took 5 bases from V and 7 from J; bases not matched to a gene: 18. CDR3 nucleotides: TGTGCCAGTAGTCGACAGGAACGGGACAGGGGGCCGGTTGAACAGCCCCAGCATTTT. Translated: CASSRQERDRGPVEQPQHF.